This is a list of T cell receptor beta chains from one sample in a study of blood T cell repertoires in COVID-19. Sequencing was performed with immunoSEQ multiplex PCR; in TCRdb, only in-frame clones are kept and a portion is missing. Here the sample spans about 350,000 clones, about 88% being singletons. The sequencing sample was made of PBMCs or T cells enriched from blood (not recorded which). The receptors come from a woman under 40 who had recovered from COVID-19. The CDR3 runs from the conserved cysteine through the conserved F or W. The order of the fields is D gene, V gene, clone size, J gene, CDR3 DNA, CDR3 protein. The D gene is left open where the match is weak. Size is stated for part of the rows, as once, few or many counts, or as a class when the clone is expanded.

TRBD1,TRBV11-2,.,TRBJ1-3,TGTGCCAGCAGAGGTTTACAGGGGATTGGAAACACCATATATTTT,CASRGLQGIGNTIYF
.,TRBV5-5,.,TRBJ1-6,TGTGCCAGCAGCTTGGCCCTCAGGGATTCACCCCTCCACTTT,CASSLALRDSPLHF
TRBD1,TRBV4-1,.,TRBJ1-1,TGCGCCAGCAGGGGGGGACAGGAGAACACTGAAGCTTTCTTT,CASRGGQENTEAFF
TRBD1,TRBV28,.,TRBJ1-5,TGTGCCAGCAGTTCCTACCTTGGGACAGCGTCGGGGACCCAGCATTTT,CASSSYLGTASGTQHF
.,TRBV18,once,TRBJ1-4,TGTGCCAGCTCACCAAACTCGGTAGCCGCAACTAATGAAAAACTGTTTTTT,CASSPNSVAATNEKLFF
.,TRBV7-2,.,TRBJ1-2,TGTGCCAGCAGGAATGGACGGGGATCCTATGGCTACACCTTC,CASRNGRGSYGYTF
.,TRBV12-2,.,TRBJ2-3,TGTGCAAGTCGCTTGATAGCGGGAGCAGTAACAGATACGCAGTATTTT,CASRLIAGAVTDTQYF
.,TRBV6-5,.,TRBJ1-3,TGTGCCAGCAGCAGCGGAGTATTCGGAAACACCATATATTTT,CASSSGVFGNTIYF
.,TRBV5-8,.,TRBJ1-1,TGTGCCAGCAGCTCGATTACAGGGTACACTGAAGCTTTCTTT,CASSSITGYTEAFF
TRBD2,TRBV28,.,TRBJ2-1,TGTGCCAGCAGTTTAGTTGGACTAGCGGGAAAGAATGAGCAGTTCTTC,CASSLVGLAGKNEQFF
.,TRBV11-2,.,TRBJ2-1,TGTGCCAGCAGCCCCCAAGCCGCCTACAATGAGCAGTTCTTC,CASSPQAAYNEQFF
TRBD1,TRBV28,.,TRBJ1-5,TGTGCCAGCAGGACAGGGAGTGGCAATCAGCCCCAGCATTTT,CASRTGSGNQPQHF
.,TRBV18,.,TRBJ1-5,TGTGCCAGCTCACCGGCGGCCGGGGTAGGAAAGGGCAATCAGCCCCAGCATTTT,CASSPAAGVGKGNQPQHF
.,TRBV28,.,TRBJ2-5,TGTGCCAGCAGTTTACTAGCTGGGATCCAAGAGACCCAGTACTTC,CASSLLAGIQETQYF
TRBD1,TRBV5-1,.,TRBJ1-5,TGCGCCAGCAGCATAGGGACAGGGGGCGATCAGCCCCAGCATTTT,CASSIGTGGDQPQHF
TRBD2,TRBV7-2,.,TRBJ2-5,TGTGCCAGCAGCTCCCTCGGGACTAGTGGAGAGACCCAGTACTTC,CASSSLGTSGETQYF
.,TRBV7-9,.,TRBJ2-7,TGTGCCAGCAGCGCCGACTACTACGAGCAGTACTTC,CASSADYYEQYF
TRBD2,TRBV6-5,.,TRBJ2-3,TGTGCCAGCAGTTCCAGGACTAGCGAGACAGATACGCAGTATTTT,CASSSRTSETDTQYF
TRBD1,TRBV4-1,.,TRBJ1-4,TGCGCCAGCAGCCAAGCACAGGGGGCAACTAATGAAAAACTGTTTTTT,CASSQAQGATNEKLFF
TRBD1,TRBV9,.,TRBJ1-2,TGTGCCAGCCGGGACAGGGGAATCTATGGCTACACCTTC,CASRDRGIYGYTF
.,TRBV12-5,.,TRBJ2-1,TGTGCTAGTGGTTTGCCCCGGTCCGGACTATCCCCGACTAATGAGCAGTTCTTC,CASGLPRSGLSPTNEQFF
.,TRBV9,.,TRBJ2-3,TGTGCCAGCAGCGCCAACAGGGTTGATACGCAGTATTTT,CASSANRVDTQYF
.,TRBV28,.,TRBJ1-2,TGTGCCAGCAGTTTTCACAACCCTCTCGATGGCTACACCTTC,CASSFHNPLDGYTF
.,TRBV10-3,once,TRBJ2-3,TGTGCCATCAGTGAGCCCTCTGGGCCAGATACGCAGTATTTT,CAISEPSGPDTQYF
.,TRBV27,.,TRBJ1-1,TGTGCCAGCAGCCTGGCAGGATTTCGTACTGAAGCTTTCTTT,CASSLAGFRTEAFF
TRBD2,TRBV2,.,TRBJ2-3,TGTGCCAGCAGATTACTAGCGGTCACAGATACGCAGTATTTT,CASRLLAVTDTQYF
.,TRBV5-1,.,TRBJ1-1,TGCGCCAGCAGCTTAAACGGGGGGAACACTGAAGCTTTCTTT,CASSLNGGNTEAFF
.,TRBV2,.,TRBJ1-5,TGTGCCAGCAGTGTTCAGGGAAGCAATCAGCCCCAGCATTTT,CASSVQGSNQPQHF
.,TRBV6-5,.,TRBJ2-2,TGTGCCAGCACGCAGGCAGGGAACACCGGGGAGCTGTTTTTT,CASTQAGNTGELFF
TRBD1,TRBV18,.,TRBJ2-2,TGTGCCAGCTCAGGGGACAGCTACACCGGGGAGCTGTTTTTT,CASSGDSYTGELFF
TRBD1,TRBV5-1,.,TRBJ1-3,TGCGCCAGCAGCTGGACACGACAGGGAACTGGAAACACCATATATTTT,CASSWTRQGTGNTIYF
.,TRBV21-1,.,TRBJ2-3,TGTGCCAGCAGCAAGCCACACCCGGGGGGGCCCCCAGATACGCAGTATTTT,CASSKPHPGGPPDTQYF
.,TRBV6-1,.,TRBJ1-2,TGTGCCAGCAGTGATAATCCGTTCTCCTATGGCTACACCTTC,CASSDNPFSYGYTF
.,TRBV28,.,TRBJ2-1,TGTGCCAGCAGTTTGGGTCGGGCCTACAATGAGCAGTTCTTC,CASSLGRAYNEQFF
TRBD1,TRBV7-9,few,TRBJ2-7,TGTGCCAGCAGCCCTGGGACAGCAGGGTACGAGCAGTACTTC,CASSPGTAGYEQYF
TRBD2,TRBV7-7,.,TRBJ2-1,TGTGCTAGCAGCCCCCAGACTAGCGGGAGGGTGAATGAGCAGTTCTTC,CASSPQTSGRVNEQFF
.,TRBV4-1,.,TRBJ1-1,TGCGCCAGCAGCCAGCCGACAGTTAACACTGAAGCTTTCTTT,CASSQPTVNTEAFF